The T cell receptor (beta chain) under discussion was sequenced for a study of blood T cell repertoires in COVID-19. About the study: Italy, Spain and the United States were the sources of the convalescent and acute COVID-19 samples. Sources were T cells, B-cell-depleted T cells, or PBMCs; the material itself was cDNA or gDNA.

Per the original methods: It was from reference gene primer amplification that nucleated cell counts were estimated. This table comes from immunoSEQ multiplex PCR, and its TCRdb copy is limited to in-frame clones, with some not included. That table supplies the V and J calls and clone size; D and trimming were determined from the DNA. The table shows approximately 200,000 clones, with roughly 80% occurring only once. Germline CDR1 LNHDA, CDR2 SQIVND (reference sequence). V lost 3 bases and J lost 6; bases outside the gene matches: 10. The CDR3 runs 16 residues. This sequence was found in a woman aged 50 to 60 with acute or convalescent COVID-19. Sequencing input: peripheral blood. The chain has TRBV19 and TRBJ2-3; 9 positions agree with TRBD2. In DNA, the CDR3 is TGTGCCAGTAGTATGCCCCGTAGCGGGAGTGGCGATACGCAGTATTTT. Residues: CASSMPRSGSGDTQYF.